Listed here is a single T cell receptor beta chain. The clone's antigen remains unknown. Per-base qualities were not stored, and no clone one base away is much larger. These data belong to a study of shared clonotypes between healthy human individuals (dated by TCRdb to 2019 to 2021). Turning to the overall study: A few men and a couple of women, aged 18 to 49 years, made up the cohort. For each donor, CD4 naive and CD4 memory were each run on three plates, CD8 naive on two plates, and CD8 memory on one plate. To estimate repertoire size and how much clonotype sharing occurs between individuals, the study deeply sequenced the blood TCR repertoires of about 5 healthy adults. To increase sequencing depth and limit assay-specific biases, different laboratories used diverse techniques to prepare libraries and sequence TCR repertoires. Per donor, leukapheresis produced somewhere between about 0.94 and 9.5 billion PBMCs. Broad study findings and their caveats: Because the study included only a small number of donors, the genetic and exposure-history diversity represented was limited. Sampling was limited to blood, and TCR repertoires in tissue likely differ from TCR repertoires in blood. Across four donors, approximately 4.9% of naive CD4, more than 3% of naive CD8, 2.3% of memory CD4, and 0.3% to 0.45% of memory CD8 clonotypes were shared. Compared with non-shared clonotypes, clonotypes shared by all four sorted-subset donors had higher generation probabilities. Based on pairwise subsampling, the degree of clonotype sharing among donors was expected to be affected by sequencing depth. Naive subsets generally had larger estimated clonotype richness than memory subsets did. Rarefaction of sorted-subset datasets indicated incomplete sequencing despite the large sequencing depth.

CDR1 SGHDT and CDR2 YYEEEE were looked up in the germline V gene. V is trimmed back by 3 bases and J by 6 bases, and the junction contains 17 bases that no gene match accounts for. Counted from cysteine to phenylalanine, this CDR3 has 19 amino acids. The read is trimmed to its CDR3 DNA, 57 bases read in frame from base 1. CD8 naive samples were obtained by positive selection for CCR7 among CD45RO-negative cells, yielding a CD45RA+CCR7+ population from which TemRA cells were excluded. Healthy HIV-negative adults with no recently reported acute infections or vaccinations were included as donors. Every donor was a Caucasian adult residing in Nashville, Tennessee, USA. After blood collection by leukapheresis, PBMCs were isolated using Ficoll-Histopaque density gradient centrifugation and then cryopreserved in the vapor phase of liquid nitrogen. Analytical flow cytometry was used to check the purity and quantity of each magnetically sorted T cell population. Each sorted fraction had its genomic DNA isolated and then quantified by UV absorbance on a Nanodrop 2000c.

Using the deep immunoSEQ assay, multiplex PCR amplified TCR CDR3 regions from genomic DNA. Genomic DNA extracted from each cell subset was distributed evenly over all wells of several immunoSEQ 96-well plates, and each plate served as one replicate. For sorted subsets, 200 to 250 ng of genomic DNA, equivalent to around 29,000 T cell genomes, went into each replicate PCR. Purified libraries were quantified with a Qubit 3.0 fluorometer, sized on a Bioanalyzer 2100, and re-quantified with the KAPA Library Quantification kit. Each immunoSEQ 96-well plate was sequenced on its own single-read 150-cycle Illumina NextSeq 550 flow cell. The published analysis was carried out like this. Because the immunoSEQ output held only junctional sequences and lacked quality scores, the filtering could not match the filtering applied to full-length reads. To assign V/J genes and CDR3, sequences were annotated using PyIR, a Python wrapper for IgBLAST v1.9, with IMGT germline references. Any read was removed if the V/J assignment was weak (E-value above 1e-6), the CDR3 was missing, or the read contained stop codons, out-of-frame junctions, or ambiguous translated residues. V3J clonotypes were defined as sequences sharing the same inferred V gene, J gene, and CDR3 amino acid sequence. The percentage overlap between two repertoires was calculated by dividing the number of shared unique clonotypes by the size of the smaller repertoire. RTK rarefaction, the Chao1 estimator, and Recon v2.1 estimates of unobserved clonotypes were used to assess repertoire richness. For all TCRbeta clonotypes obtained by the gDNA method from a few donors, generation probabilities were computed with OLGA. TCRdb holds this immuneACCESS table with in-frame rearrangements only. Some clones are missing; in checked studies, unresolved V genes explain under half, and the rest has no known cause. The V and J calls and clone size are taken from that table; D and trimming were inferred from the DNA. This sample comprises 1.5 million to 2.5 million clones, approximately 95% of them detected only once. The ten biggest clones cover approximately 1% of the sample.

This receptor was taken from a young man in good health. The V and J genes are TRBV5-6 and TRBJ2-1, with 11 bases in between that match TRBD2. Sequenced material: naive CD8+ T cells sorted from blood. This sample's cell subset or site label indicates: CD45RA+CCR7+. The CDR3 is CASSYSGTSGTLLANEQFF. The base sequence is TGTGCCAGCAGCTATTCCGGGACTAGCGGAACCCTTCTCGCCAATGAGCAGTTCTTC.